Shown below are 18 T cell receptor beta chains from a single sample sequenced in a study of shared clonotypes between healthy human individuals (dated by TCRdb to about 2020). CD8 naive samples were CD45RO-negative cells positively selected for CCR7, giving a CD45RA+CCR7+ population that excluded TemRA cells. The method was the immunoSEQ multiplex PCR assay. The table comes from immuneACCESS by way of TCRdb, which keeps in-frame sequences with V and J called. Part of the clones is missing from these tables; in studies checked, under half for an unresolved V gene and the rest for unknown reasons. The sample includes about 580,000 clones, with roughly 98% observed a single time. Clones ranked in the top ten supply 0.3% of the sample. The sample taken for sequencing was naive CD8+ T cells sorted from blood. The cell subset or site label for this specimen denotes: CD45RA+CCR7+. Every receptor here comes from a man aged 25 to 40 in good health.

This CDR3 reads CASSGYRTSTDTQYF. DNA of the CDR3: TGTGCCAGCAGTGGATACAGGACTAGCACAGATACGCAGTATTTT. V is TRBV6-1 and J is TRBJ2-3; D may correspond to TRBD1 or TRBD2 (5 bases each). In germline, CDR1 is MNHNS, CDR2 SASEGT. V lost 4 bases and J 0 bases, leaving 11 bases between the germline ends. This CDR3 spans 15 amino acids.

The V call is TRBV2, the J call TRBJ2-1; D not certain. Trimming removed 7 bases from V and 3 bases from J, with 16 bases in between. CDR3 size: 15 residues. Germline CDR1 and CDR2: SNHLY and FYNNEI. Here the CDR3 reads CASTSTHRLYNEQFF. The CDR3 DNA is TGTGCCAGCACGTCGACCCATCGGCTCTACAATGAGCAGTTCTTC.

CDR3 nucleotide sequence: TGTGCCAGCGGGGTATCTGGGGCCAACGTCCTGACTTTC. Its protein is CASGVSGANVLTF. The rearrangement uses TRBV9 and TRBJ2-6; D unresolved. From germline, CDR1 is SGDLS and CDR2 YYNGEE. V was clipped by 7 bases and J by 1 base, with 6 bases between them. The length of the CDR3 is 13 residues.

This clone was seen a single time. The chain uses TRBV11-2 and TRBJ2-7; D perhaps matches TRBD1 (6 bases). With 5 bases removed from V and 2 bases from J, the gap between germline ends came to 13 bases. This CDR3 is 14 amino acids long. Germline assignment: CDR1 SGHAT and CDR2 FQNNGV. Written as DNA, the CDR3 is TGTGCCAGCAGCCCGCCCGGGACACCCTACGAGCAGTACTTC. Its translation is CASSPPGTPYEQYF.

Turning to this clone: The sample holds other DNA sequences that translate to the same CDR3. The V and J genes are TRBV5-1 and TRBJ1-1; no definite D call. V lost 0 bases, J lost 1 base, and 4 bases lay in between. The CDR3 extends over 13 amino acids. Germline values: CDR1 SGHRS, CDR2 YFSETQ. The CDR3 region has the DNA TGCGCCAGCAGCTTGGGTGAGAACACTGAAGCTTTCTTT. As protein: CASSLGENTEAFF. Based on the CDR3 plus reference TRBV5-1 and TRBJ1-1, the full variable domain is KAGVTQTPRYLIKTRGQQVTLSCSPISGHRSVSWYQQTPGQGLQFLFEYFSETQRNKGNFPGRFSGRQFSNSRSEMNVSTLELGDSALYLCASSLGENTEAFFGQGTRLTVV.

The V and J genes are TRBV11-3 and TRBJ2-2; possibly TRBD1 or TRBD2 for D (5 bases each). From germline, CDR1 is SGHNT and CDR2 YENEEA. There are 18 residues in the CDR3. Trimming removed 5 bases at V and 0 bases at J, with 19 bases between. The chain's CDR3 is CASSPGSWGRANTGELFF. The CDR3 DNA follows: TGTGCCAGCAGCCCAGGGAGCTGGGGCAGAGCGAACACCGGGGAGCTGTTTTTT.

The chain employs TRBV7-9 and TRBJ2-7; 8 positions agree with TRBD1. J gave up 2 bases and V 5 bases, and 8 bases lay outside the gene matches. Germline V CDR1 and CDR2: SEHNR, FQNEAQ (reference sequence). The CDR3 consists of 15 residues. The CDR3 DNA reads as TGTGCCAGCAGCGGGACAGGAGGCGATACCTACGAGCAGTACTTC. Translated: CASSGTGGDTYEQYF. The full variable domain, its missing parts supplied by reference TRBV7-9 and TRBJ2-7, is DTGVSQNPRHKITKRGQNVTFRCDPISEHNRLYWYRQTLGQGPEFLTYFQNEAQLEKSRLLSDRFSAERPKGSFSTLEIQRTEQGDSAMYLCASSGTGGDTYEQYFGPGTRLTVT.

For the CDR3, the DNA is TGTGCCAGCAGCTTAACGACTATCCCGGAGCTGTTTTTT. The encoded protein is CASSLTTIPELFF. The chain has TRBV11-2 and TRBJ2-2; TRBD2 might be the D (5 bases). Germline-derived CDR1 and CDR2 are SGHAT and FQNNGV. The length of the CDR3 is 13 residues. Trimming removed 2 bases at V and 10 bases at J, with 11 bases between.

The chain recombines TRBV7-6 with TRBJ2-1, with 7 bases matching TRBD2. V dropped 4 bases and J dropped 7; count of bases not matched to a gene: 16. Germline V CDR1 and CDR2: SGHVS, FNYEAQ. This CDR3 comprises 17 residues. The CDR3 region is CASSSGVGGRILNEQFF. Here the CDR3 DNA reads TGTGCCAGCAGCTCTGGGGTTGGCGGGAGAATTCTAAATGAGCAGTTCTTC.

This clone showed up just a few times. This rearrangement joins TRBV6-1 to TRBJ2-7; TRBD2 aligns across 10 bases. The CDR3 contains 14 residues. V was clipped by 6 bases and J by 6 bases; unmatched bases: 8. The V gene's germline CDR1 is MNHNS and CDR2 SASEGT. The CDR3 sequence is CASSSLAGDREQYF. CDR3 DNA: TGTGCCAGCAGCTCGCTAGCGGGAGACCGCGAGCAGTACTTC.

This sequence joins TRBV4-3 and TRBJ1-3, with a weak D call TRBD1 (5 bases). Germline CDR1 reads LGHNA; CDR2 reads YSLEER. V lost 1 base and J 4 bases, leaving 14 bases between the germline ends. CDR3 length: 16 residues. This chain's CDR3 is CASSQGSGTSGNTIYF. For the CDR3, the DNA is TGCGCCAGCAGCCAAGGTTCCGGGACGTCCGGAAACACCATATATTTT.

The chain joins TRBV7-9 to TRBJ1-1; D perhaps matches TRBD1 (5 bases). Germline CDR1 and CDR2: SEHNR and FQNEAQ (reference sequence). The germline V and J ends were trimmed by 5 bases and 1 base, with 11 bases remaining between them. This CDR3 has 14 residues. In nucleotides, the CDR3 is TGTGCCAGCAGCATAAGCCAGGGGAACACTGAAGCTTTCTTT. Translation gives CASSISQGNTEAFF.

This chain joins TRBV27 and TRBJ2-1; 7 nucleotides line up with TRBD1. This CDR3 has 13 residues. Germline CDR1 is MNHEY and CDR2 is SMNVEV (reference sequence). J gave up 6 bases and V 3 bases, and 2 bases lay outside the gene matches. CDR3 region: CASSLTGSNEQFF. The DNA for the CDR3 is TGTGCCAGCAGTTTGACAGGGAGCAATGAGCAGTTCTTC.

This clone appeared once. This chain uses TRBV7-3 with TRBJ2-5; 8 bases fit TRBD2. The CDR3 length is 16 residues. The V gene end was trimmed by 2 bases and the J gene end by 5 bases; junction bases not matched to a gene: 10. In germline, CDR1 is SGHTA, CDR2 FQGTGA. The chain's CDR3 is CASSLSTGGPMETQYF. CDR3 DNA: TGTGCCAGCAGCTTATCGACGGGAGGGCCTATGGAGACCCAGTACTTC. Combining the CDR3 with reference TRBV7-3 and TRBJ2-5 gives the whole variable domain GAGVSQTPSNKVTEKGKYVELRCDPISGHTALYWYRQSLGQGPEFLIYFQGTGAADDSGLPNDRFFAVRPEGSVSTLKIQRTERGDSAVYLCASSLSTGGPMETQYFGPGTRLLVL.

This chain joins TRBV27 and TRBJ2-7, with 8 positions matching TRBD1. The CDR3 is 14 residues long. Germline V lookup: CDR1 MNHEY, CDR2 SMNVEV (reference sequence). Trimming cost V 5 bases and J 4 bases; bases outside gene matches: 7. CDR3: CASSDSGGGYEQYF. The CDR3 nucleotides are TGTGCCAGCAGTGACTCAGGGGGCGGGTACGAGCAGTACTTC.

The chain employs TRBV5-1 and TRBJ2-1; D may be TRBD1 or TRBD2 (5 bases each). CDR3 length: 14 residues. The V end lost 6 bases, the J end lost 3 bases, and 13 bases lay between the germline ends. Germline V CDR1 and CDR2: SGHRS, YFSETQ. The DNA for the CDR3 is TGCGCCAGCATGTTGGGGACCGACTACAATGAGCAGTTCTTC. Amino acids: CASMLGTDYNEQFF.

The chain uses TRBV29-1 and TRBJ1-2; no definite D call. Trimming pared 4 bases from V and 0 bases from J, leaving 15 bases between. There are 15 residues in the CDR3. Germline CDR1 reads SQVTM; CDR2 reads ANQGSEA. This CDR3 is CSVARQGRSNYGYTF. The CDR3 region has the DNA TGCAGCGTTGCTAGACAAGGAAGATCTAACTATGGCTACACCTTC.

The chain is built from TRBV7-9 and TRBJ2-1; perhaps TRBD2 as D (6 bases). This CDR3 spans 14 amino acids. The V end was cut by 5 bases, the J end by 8 bases, with 16 bases between. Germline V gene data show CDR1 as SEHNR and CDR2 as FQNEAQ (reference sequence). This CDR3 is CASSARRDFYEQFF. The CDR3 DNA reads TGTGCCAGCAGCGCGCGCCGGGACTTCTATGAGCAGTTCTTC. The full variable domain, in which reference TRBV7-9 and TRBJ2-1 provide the parts outside the CDR3, is DTGVSQNPRHKITKRGQNVTFRCDPISEHNRLYWYRQTLGQGPEFLTYFQNEAQLEKSRLLSDRFSAERPKGSFSTLEIQRTEQGDSAMYLCASSARRDFYEQFFGPGTRLTVL.